This TCR beta chain stems from a study of Tregs in tolerant kidney transplant recipients. Study at large: Recipients received nonmyeloablative bone marrow transplants from related graft donors, with transient mixed chimerism.

CD4+CD25+CD127- Tregs, CD4+CD25- non-Tregs, CD4 and CD8 cells were sorted. Profiling relied on immunoSEQ multiplex PCR, and the TCRdb table lists in-frame clones only, not all of them. The table records around 77,000 clones, under 98% of them present only once. Regarding the study as a whole: Nucleotide sequences could not be compared across some patients' samples due to primer changes. Biological reproducibility was not directly addressed, but technical replication error appeared minimal.

Germline CDR1 reads LGHNT; CDR2 reads FRNRAP. Unmatched junction bases numbered 10, after V lost 9 bases and J lost 6 bases. There are 14 residues in the CDR3. As concerns this clone: What it binds is not known.

Sequences were derived from CD4+ T cells from blood, sampled before the transplant. The TCR sequence derives from a human donor who received a combined kidney and bone marrow transplant. The rearrangement joins TRBV12-5 to TRBJ2-7; 11 bases map to TRBD1. In nucleotides, the CDR3 is TGTGCTAGCGCAACCGGGACAGGGGGTTCCGAGCAGTACTTC. It specifies CASATGTGGSEQYF.